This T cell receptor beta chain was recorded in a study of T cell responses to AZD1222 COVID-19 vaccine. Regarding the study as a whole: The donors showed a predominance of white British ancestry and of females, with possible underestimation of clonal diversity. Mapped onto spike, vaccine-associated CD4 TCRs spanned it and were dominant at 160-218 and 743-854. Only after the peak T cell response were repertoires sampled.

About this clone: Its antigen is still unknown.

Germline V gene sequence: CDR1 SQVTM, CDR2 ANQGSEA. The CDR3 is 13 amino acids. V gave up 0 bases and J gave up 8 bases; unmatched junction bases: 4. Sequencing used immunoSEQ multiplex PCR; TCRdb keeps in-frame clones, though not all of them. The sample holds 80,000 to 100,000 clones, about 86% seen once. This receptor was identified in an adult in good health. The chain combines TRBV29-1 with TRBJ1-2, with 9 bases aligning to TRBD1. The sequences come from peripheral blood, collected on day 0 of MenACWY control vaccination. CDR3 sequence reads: CSVEDNRGQGYTF. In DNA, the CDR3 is TGCAGCGTTGAAGATAACAGGGGGCAAGGCTACACCTTC.